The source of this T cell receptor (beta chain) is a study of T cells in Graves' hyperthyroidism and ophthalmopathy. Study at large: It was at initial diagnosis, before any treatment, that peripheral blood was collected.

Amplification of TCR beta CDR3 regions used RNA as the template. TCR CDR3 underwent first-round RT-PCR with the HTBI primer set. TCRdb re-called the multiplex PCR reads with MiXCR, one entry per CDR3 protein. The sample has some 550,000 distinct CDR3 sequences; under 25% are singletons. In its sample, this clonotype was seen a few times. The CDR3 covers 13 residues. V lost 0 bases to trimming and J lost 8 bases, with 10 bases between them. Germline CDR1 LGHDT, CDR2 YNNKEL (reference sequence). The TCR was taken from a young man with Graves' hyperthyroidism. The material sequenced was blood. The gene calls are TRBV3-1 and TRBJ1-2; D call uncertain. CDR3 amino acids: CASSQDWGWGYTF. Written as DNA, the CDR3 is TGTGCCAGCAGCCAAGATTGGGGTTGGGGCTACACCTTC.